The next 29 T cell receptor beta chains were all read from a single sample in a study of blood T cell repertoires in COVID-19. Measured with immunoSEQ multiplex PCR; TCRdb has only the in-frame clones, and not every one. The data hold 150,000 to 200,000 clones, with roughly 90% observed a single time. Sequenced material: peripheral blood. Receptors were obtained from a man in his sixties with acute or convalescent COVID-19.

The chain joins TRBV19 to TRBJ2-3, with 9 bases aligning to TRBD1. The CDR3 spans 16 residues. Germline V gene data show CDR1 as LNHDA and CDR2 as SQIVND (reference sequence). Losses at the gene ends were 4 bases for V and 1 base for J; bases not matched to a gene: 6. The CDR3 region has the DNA TGTGCCAGTAGTACCCACCGGGACAGGGGCACAGATACGCAGTATTTT. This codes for CASSTHRDRGTDTQYF.

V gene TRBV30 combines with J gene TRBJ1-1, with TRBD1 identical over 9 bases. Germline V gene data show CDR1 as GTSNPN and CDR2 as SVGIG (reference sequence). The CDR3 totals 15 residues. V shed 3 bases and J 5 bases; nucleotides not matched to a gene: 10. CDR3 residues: CAWRPNRGRGTEAFF. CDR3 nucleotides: TGTGCCTGGAGACCTAACAGGGGGCGAGGGACTGAAGCTTTCTTT.

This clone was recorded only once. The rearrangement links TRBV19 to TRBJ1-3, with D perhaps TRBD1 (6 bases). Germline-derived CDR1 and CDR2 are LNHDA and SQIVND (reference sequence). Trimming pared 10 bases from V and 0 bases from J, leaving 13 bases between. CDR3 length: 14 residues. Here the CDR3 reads CATRRGGSGNTIYF. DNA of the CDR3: TGTGCCACCCGAAGAGGGGGCTCTGGAAACACCATATATTTT. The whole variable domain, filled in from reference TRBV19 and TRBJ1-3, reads DGGITQSPKYLFRKEGQNVTLSCEQNLNHDAMYWYRQDPGQGLRLIYYSQIVNDFQKGDIAEGYSVSREKKESFPLTVTSAQKNPTAFYLCATRRGGSGNTIYFGEGSWLTVV.

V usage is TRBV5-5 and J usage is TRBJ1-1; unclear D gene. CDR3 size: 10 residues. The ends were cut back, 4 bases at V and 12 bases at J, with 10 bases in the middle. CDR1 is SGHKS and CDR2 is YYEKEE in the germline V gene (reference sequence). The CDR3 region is CASSLTEPFF. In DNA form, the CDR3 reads TGTGCCAGCAGCCTAACAGAACCTTTCTTT.

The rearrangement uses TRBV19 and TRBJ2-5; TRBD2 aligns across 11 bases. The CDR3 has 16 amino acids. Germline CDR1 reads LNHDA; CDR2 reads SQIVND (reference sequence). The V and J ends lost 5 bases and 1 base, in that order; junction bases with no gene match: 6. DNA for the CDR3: TGTGCCAGTAGTGAAATAGCGGGAGGGATCCAAGAGACCCAGTACTTC. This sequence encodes CASSEIAGGIQETQYF. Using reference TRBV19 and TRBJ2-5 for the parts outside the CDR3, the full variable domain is DGGITQSPKYLFRKEGQNVTLSCEQNLNHDAMYWYRQDPGQGLRLIYYSQIVNDFQKGDIAEGYSVSREKKESFPLTVTSAQKNPTAFYLCASSEIAGGIQETQYFGPGTRLLVL.

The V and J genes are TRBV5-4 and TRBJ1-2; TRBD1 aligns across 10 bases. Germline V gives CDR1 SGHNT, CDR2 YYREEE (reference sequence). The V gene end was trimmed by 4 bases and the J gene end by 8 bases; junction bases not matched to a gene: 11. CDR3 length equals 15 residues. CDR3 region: CASSPLTGGARGYTF. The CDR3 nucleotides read TGTGCCAGCAGCCCATTGACAGGGGGCGCCAGAGGCTACACCTTC.

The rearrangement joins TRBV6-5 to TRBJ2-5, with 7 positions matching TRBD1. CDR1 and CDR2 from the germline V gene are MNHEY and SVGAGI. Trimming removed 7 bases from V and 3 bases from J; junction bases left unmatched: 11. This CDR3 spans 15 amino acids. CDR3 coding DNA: TGTGCCAGCACCTTATCGACAGGGAGAGAAGAGACCCAGTACTTC. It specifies CASTLSTGREETQYF.

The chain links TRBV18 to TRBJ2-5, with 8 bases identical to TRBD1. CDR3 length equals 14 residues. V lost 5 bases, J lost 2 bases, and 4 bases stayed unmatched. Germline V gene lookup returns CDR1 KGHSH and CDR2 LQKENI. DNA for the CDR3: TGTGCCAGCTCAAGGACAGGGCCACAAGAGACCCAGTACTTC. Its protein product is CASSRTGPQETQYF.

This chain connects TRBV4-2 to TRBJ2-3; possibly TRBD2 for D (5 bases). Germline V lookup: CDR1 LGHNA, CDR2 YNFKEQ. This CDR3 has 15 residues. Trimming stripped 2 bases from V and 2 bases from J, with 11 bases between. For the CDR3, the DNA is TGTGCCAGCAGCCAAAATAACGGGGACACAGATACGCAGTATTTT. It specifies CASSQNNGDTDTQYF.

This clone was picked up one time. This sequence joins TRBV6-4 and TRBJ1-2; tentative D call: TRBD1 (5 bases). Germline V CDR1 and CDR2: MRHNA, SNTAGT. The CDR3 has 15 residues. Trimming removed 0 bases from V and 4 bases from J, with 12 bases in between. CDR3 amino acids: CASSDSTVFPYGYTF. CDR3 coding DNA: TGTGCCAGCAGTGACTCGACAGTTTTCCCCTATGGCTACACCTTC.

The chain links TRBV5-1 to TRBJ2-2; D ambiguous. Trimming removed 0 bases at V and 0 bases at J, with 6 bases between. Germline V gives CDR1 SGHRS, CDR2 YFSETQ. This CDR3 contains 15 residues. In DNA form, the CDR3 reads TGCGCCAGCAGCTTGGCAGTCACGAACACCGGGGAGCTGTTTTTT. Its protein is CASSLAVTNTGELFF.

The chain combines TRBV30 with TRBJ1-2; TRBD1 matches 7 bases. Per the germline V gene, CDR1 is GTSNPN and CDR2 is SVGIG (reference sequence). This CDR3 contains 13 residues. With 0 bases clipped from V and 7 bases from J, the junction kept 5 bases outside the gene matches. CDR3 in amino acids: CAWSVGRGTGYTF. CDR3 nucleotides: TGTGCCTGGAGTGTAGGCAGGGGGACTGGCTACACCTTC.

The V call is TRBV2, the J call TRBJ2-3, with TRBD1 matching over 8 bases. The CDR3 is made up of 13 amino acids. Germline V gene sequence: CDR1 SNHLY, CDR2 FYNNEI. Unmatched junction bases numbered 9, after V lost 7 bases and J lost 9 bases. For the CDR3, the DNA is TGTGCCAGCATGGACCAGGGGGCAGGAACGCAGTATTTT. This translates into CASMDQGAGTQYF. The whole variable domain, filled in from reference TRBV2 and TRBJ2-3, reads EPEVTQTPSHQVTQMGQEVILRCVPISNHLYFYWYRQILGQKVEFLVSFYNNEISEKSEIFDDQFSVERPDGSNFTLKIRSTKLEDSAMYFCASMDQGAGTQYFGPGTRLTVL.

CDR3 nucleotides: TGTGCCACTTCGCCGGGACAGGGCCAGGAGACCCAGTACTTC. The encoded protein is CATSPGQGQETQYF. V and J are TRBV24-1 and TRBJ2-5; 9 nucleotides align to TRBD1. This CDR3 has 14 amino acids. CDR1 and CDR2 from the germline V gene are KGHDR and SFDVKD. V dropped 10 bases and J dropped 5; count of bases not matched to a gene: 10.

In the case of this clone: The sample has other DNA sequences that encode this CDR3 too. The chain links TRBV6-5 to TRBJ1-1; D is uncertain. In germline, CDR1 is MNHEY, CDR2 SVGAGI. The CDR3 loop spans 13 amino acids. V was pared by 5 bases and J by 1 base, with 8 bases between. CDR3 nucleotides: TGTGCCAGCAGTCGGGAGGGGAACACTGAAGCTTTCTTT. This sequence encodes CASSREGNTEAFF.

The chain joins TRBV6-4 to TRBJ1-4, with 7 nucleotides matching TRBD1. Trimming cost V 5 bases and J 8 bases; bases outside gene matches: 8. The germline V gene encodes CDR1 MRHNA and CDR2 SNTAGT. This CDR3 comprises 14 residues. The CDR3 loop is CASSPTGSGEKLFF. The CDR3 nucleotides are TGTGCCAGCAGTCCGACAGGGTCCGGGGAAAAACTGTTTTTT.

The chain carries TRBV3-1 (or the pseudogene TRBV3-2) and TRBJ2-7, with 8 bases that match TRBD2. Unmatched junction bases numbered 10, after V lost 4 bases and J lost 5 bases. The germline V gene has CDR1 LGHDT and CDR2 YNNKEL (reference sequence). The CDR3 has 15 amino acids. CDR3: CASSLRGAGGNEQYF. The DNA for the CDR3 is TGTGCCAGCAGCCTGAGGGGGGCGGGAGGAAACGAGCAGTACTTC.

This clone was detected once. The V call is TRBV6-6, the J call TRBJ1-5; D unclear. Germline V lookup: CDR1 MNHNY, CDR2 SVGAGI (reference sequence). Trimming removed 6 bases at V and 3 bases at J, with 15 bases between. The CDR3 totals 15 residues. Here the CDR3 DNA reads TGTGCCAGCAGGTCGGGTCTCACACCCAATCAGCCCCAGCATTTT. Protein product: CASRSGLTPNQPQHF.

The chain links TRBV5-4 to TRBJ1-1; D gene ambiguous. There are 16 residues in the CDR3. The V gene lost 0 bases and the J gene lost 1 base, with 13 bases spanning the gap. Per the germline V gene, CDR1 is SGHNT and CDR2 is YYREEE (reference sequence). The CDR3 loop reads CASSLAWQEGNTEAFF. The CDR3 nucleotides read TGTGCCAGCAGCTTGGCGTGGCAGGAAGGGAACACTGAAGCTTTCTTT.

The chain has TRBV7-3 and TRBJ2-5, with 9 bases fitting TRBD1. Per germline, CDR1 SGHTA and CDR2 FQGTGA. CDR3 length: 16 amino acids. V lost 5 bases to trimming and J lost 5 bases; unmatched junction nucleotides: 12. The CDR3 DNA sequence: TGTGCCAGCAGCAAAGGGGGACAGGGAAGACACGAGACCCAGTACTTC. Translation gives CASSKGGQGRHETQYF.

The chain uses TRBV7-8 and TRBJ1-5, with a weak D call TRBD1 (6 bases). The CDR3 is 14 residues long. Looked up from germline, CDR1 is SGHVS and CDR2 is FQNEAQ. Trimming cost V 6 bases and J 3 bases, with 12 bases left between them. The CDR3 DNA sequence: TGTGCCAGCAGGGAACAGGGTAACAATCAGCCCCAGCATTTT. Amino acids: CASREQGNNQPQHF.

The CDR3 DNA is TGTGCCAGCAGCAAGAACAACGAGGGGGCTAATGAAAAACTGTTTTTT. Translation gives CASSKNNEGANEKLFF. The chain employs TRBV5-5 and TRBJ1-4; TRBD1 is a possible D gene (6 bases). Per the germline V gene, CDR1 is SGHKS and CDR2 is YYEKEE (reference sequence). The CDR3 consists of 16 residues. The V end lost 4 bases, the J end lost 3 bases, and 16 bases lay between the germline ends.

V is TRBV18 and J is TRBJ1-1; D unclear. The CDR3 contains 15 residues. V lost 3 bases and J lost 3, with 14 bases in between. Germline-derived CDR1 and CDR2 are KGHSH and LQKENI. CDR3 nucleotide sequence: TGTGCCAGCTCACCCTCCTTTAGACTCGACACTGAAGCTTTCTTT. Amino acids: CASSPSFRLDTEAFF.

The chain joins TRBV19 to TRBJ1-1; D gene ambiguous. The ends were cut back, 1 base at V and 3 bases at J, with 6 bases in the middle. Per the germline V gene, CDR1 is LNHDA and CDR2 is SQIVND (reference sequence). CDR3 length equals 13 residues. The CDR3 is CASSIGAYTEAFF. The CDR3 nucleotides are TGTGCCAGTAGTATAGGGGCGTACACTGAAGCTTTCTTT. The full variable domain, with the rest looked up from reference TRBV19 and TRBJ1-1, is DGGITQSPKYLFRKEGQNVTLSCEQNLNHDAMYWYRQDPGQGLRLIYYSQIVNDFQKGDIAEGYSVSREKKESFPLTVTSAQKNPTAFYLCASSIGAYTEAFFGQGTRLTVV.

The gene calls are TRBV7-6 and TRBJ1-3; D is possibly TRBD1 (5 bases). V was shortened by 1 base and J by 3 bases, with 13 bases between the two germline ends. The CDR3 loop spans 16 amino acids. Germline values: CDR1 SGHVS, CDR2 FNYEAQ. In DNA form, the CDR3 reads TGTGCCAGCAGCTTAGGTCCGGGGGGAAGTGGAAACACCATATATTTT. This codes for CASSLGPGGSGNTIYF.

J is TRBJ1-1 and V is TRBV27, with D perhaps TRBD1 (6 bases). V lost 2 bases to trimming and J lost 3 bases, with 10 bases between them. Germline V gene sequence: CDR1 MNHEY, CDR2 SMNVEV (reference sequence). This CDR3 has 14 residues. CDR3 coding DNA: TGTGCCAGCAGTTTACGCAGGGGCTACACTGAAGCTTTCTTT. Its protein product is CASSLRRGYTEAFF.

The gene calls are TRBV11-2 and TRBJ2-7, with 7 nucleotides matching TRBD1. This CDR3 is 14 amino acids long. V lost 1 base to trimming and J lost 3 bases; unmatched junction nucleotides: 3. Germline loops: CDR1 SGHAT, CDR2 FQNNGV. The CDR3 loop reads CASSLAGQFYEQYV. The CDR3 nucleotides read TGTGCCAGCAGCTTAGCGGGACAGTTCTACGAGCAGTACGTC.

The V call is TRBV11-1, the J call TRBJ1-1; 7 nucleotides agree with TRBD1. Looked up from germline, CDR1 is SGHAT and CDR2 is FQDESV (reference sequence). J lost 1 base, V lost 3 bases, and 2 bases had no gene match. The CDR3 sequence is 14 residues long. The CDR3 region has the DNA TGTGCCAGCAGCTTTACAGGGGAGAACACTGAAGCTTTCTTT. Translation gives CASSFTGENTEAFF.

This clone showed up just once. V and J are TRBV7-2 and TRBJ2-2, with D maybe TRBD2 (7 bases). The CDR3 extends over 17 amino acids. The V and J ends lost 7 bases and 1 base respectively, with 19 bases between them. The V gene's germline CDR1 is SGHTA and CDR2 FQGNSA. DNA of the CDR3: TGTGCCAGCACCCTGAGGGGGGGGGCGAGGAACACCGGGGAGCTGTTTTTT. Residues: CASTLRGGARNTGELFF.